The clone carrying this TCR beta chain was observed at least ten times. As for the cDNA, it was generated by 5'RACE with 10-nucleotide random UMIs. Using its own MiXCR run on the 5' RACE reads, TCRdb lists one record per CDR3 protein. This sample has some 77,000 distinct CDR3 sequences, with roughly 9% found just once. The V segment lost 0 bases and the J segment 4 bases; nucleotides outside the gene matches: 6. Germline CDR1 reads SEHNR; CDR2 reads FQNEAQ (reference sequence). The CDR3 spans 16 residues. The data derive from a study of neurological immune-mediated disorders. In Maryland, USA, blood bank volunteers were the healthy controls. PBMCs stored at -80 C, numbering 2 million, were the origin of the unsorted libraries.

The chain couples TRBV7-9 to TRBJ2-1, with 7 bases lining up with TRBD1. Material: PBMCs. This receptor was obtained from a man between 45 and 60 years old in good health. CDR3 amino acids: CASSLARGPVYNEQFF. The CDR3 nucleotides are TGTGCCAGCAGCTTAGCGAGGGGGCCCGTATACAATGAGCAGTTCTTC. Looking up the rest from reference TRBV7-9 and TRBJ2-1 gives the full variable domain: DTGVSQNPRHKITKRGQNVTFRCDPISEHNRLYWYRQTLGQGPEFLTYFQNEAQLEKSRLLSDRFSAERPKGSFSTLEIQRTEQGDSAMYLCASSLARGPVYNEQFFGPGTRLTVL.